Each of the 11 T cell receptor beta chains below was sequenced from the same sample in a study of Graves' ophthalmopathy and Graves' hyperthyroidism. Amplified TCR beta CDR3 regions were obtained using RNA transcripts as template. Investigators did first-round RT-PCR with HTBI primers, then second-round multiplex PCR. Each CDR3 protein gets one entry after TCRdb re-called the multiplex PCR reads with MiXCR. The sample shows 600,000 to 700,000 distinct CDR3 sequences, about 40% of them seen only once. Sequenced sample: peripheral blood. Receptor source: an adult man with Graves' ophthalmopathy.

This clonotype was seen more than once but under ten times. The chain joins TRBV6-1 to TRBJ2-7; either TRBD1 or TRBD2 may supply D (5 bases each). There are 13 residues in the CDR3. The ends were cut back, 8 bases at V and 1 base at J, with 12 bases in the middle. Germline V gives CDR1 MNHNS, CDR2 SASEGT. The DNA of the CDR3 is TGTGCCAGCGTCGAGGGGCGATCCTACGAGCAGTACTTC. It specifies CASVEGRSYEQYF.

This clonotype came up many times. The V call is TRBV2, the J call TRBJ1-2; the D is unclear. CDR3 size: 14 residues. The germline gives CDR1 SNHLY, CDR2 FYNNEI. V dropped 5 bases and J dropped 3 bases, with 13 bases sitting between them. CDR3 sequence (DNA): TGTGCCAGCAGTCATGACACGAAGGACTATGGCTACACCTTC. This gives the protein CASSHDTKDYGYTF.

The chain has TRBV10-3 and TRBJ2-7; no definite D call. The V and J ends lost 5 bases and 5 bases respectively, with 7 bases between them. The CDR3 has 11 amino acids. The germline gives CDR1 ENHRY, CDR2 SYGVKD. CDR3 loop: CAISNSHEQYF. As DNA, the CDR3 is TGTGCCATCAGTAACAGTCACGAGCAGTACTTC.

This clonotype was counted only a few times. The chain employs TRBV7-9 and TRBJ2-7; no clear D gene. The assigned J gene may be wrong: the sequence end matches TRBJ2-1 better. CDR3 length: 12 residues. Germline V gene sequence: CDR1 SEHNR, CDR2 FQNEAQ (reference sequence). The CDR3 loop reads CASSLVGYEQFF. For the CDR3, the DNA is TGTGCCAGCAGCTTAGTGGGGTACGAGCAGTTCTTC.

With regard to this clonotype: With a much larger clone just one base away, this may be a read error. This chain joins TRBV20-1 and TRBJ1-1; a weak D match, TRBD1 (5 bases). The CDR3 runs 13 residues. In germline, CDR1 is DFQATT, CDR2 SNEGSKA (reference sequence). CDR3 loop: CSAQRQKDTEASF. Here the CDR3 DNA reads TGCAGTGCGCAAAGACAGAAGGACACTGAAGCTTCCTTT.

The V call is TRBV2, the J call TRBJ2-2; either TRBD1 or TRBD2 may fit D (5 bases each). Germline values: CDR1 SNHLY, CDR2 FYNNEI. Trimming left V 5 bases short and J 7 bases short, with 14 bases between. This CDR3 is built from 14 residues. Here the CDR3 reads CASSSQGAVGELFF. The CDR3 DNA reads as TGTGCCAGCAGTTCCCAGGGAGCCGTCGGGGAGCTGTTTTTT.

Turning to this clonotype: This clone may be a read error of a much larger clone one base away. V is TRBV10-3 and J is TRBJ1-5; D is unresolved. The V gene's germline CDR1 is ENHRY and CDR2 SYGVKD. Trimming left V 7 bases short and J 1 base short, with 11 bases between. The CDR3 covers 14 residues. CDR3 DNA: TGTGCCATCACCCGAGGTGGGAGCAATCAGCCCCAGCATTTT. Amino acid sequence: CAITRGGSNQPQHF.

The V and J genes are TRBV29-1 and TRBJ1-3, with TRBD1 matching 9 bases. The length of the CDR3 is 14 residues. CDR1 is SQVTM, CDR2 ANQGSEA, per germline. V shed 7 bases and J 8 bases; nucleotides not matched to a gene: 12. The CDR3 region has the DNA TGCAGCGGGGGGGACAGGGCGGATGGCTACACCATATATTTT. The encoded protein is CSGGDRADGYTIYF.

This clonotype has at least ten counts. This chain uses TRBV7-8 with TRBJ1-2; no clear D. The V gene's germline CDR1 is SGHVS and CDR2 FQNEAQ. V dropped 1 base and J dropped 3 bases, with 15 bases sitting between them. CDR3 length: 16 residues. This CDR3 reads CASSLGVFRGDYGYTF. The CDR3 nucleotides are TGTGCCAGCAGCTTAGGAGTATTTCGGGGTGACTATGGCTACACCTTC.

CDR3 region: CATSRQGAGYEQYF. For the CDR3, the DNA is TGTGCCACCAGCAGACAGGGGGCAGGCTACGAGCAGTACTTC. The chain combines TRBV15 with TRBJ2-7; TRBD1 matches at 8 bases. V trimming: 2 bases; J trimming: 3 bases; junction bases outside the gene matches: 3. The CDR3 sequence is 14 residues long. The germline CDR1 and CDR2 sequences are LNHNV and YYDKDF (reference sequence).

On this clonotype: A much larger clone differs by one base, so this may be a read error. The J gene is TRBJ1-6, the V gene TRBV10-3; D unclear. The CDR3 consists of 14 residues. V was trimmed by 5 bases and J by 9 bases, leaving 14 bases between them. Germline V gene sequence: CDR1 ENHRY, CDR2 SYGVKD. The CDR3 spells CAISYRHGSSPLHF. The CDR3 region has the DNA TGTGCCATCAGTTACCGTCACGGATCTTCACCCCTCCACTTT.